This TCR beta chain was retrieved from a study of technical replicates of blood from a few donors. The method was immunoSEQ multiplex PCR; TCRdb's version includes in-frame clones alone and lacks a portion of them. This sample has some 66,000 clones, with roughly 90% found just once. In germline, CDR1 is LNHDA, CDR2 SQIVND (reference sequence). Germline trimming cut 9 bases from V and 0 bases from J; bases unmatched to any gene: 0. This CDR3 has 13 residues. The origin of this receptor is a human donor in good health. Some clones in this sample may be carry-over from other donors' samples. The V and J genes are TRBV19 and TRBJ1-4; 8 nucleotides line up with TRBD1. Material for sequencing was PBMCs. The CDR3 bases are TGTGCCAGACAGGGGGCAACTAATGAAAAACTGTTTTTT. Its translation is CARQGATNEKLFF.